This is a list of T cell receptor beta chains from one sample in a study of shared clonotypes between healthy human individuals. Only in-frame clones appear in the TCRdb table, and some are missing; sequencing was by immunoSEQ multiplex PCR. The top ten hold over 50% of the sample, which has roughly 76,000 clones, 50% to 70% seen once. The specimen was memory CD8+ T cells sorted from blood. All receptors derive from a man between 25 and 39 years old in good health. Each CDR3 is given with its conserved first and last residue. The order of the fields is V gene, clone size, D gene, J gene, CDR3 length, CDR3 DNA, CDR3 protein. A D gene is named only where the DNA matches it firmly. The listing skips clone size in some rows; elsewhere it reads once, few, many or a size class.

TRBV18	-	TRBD2	TRBJ2-7	19	TGTGCCAGCTCACCACCGGTTGTTAGCGGGAGGGACGGCTCCTACGAGCAGTACTTC	CASSPPVVSGRDGSYEQYF
TRBV7-9	-	-	TRBJ1-2	12	TGTGCCAGCAGCTTAGTTGCCCGACGTTGCACCTTC	CASSLVARRCTF
TRBV27	-	-	TRBJ1-1	13	TGTGCCAGCAGTTTATCGATCCGGACTGAAGCTTTCTTT	CASSLSIRTEAFF
TRBV9	once	TRBD1	TRBJ1-5	16	TGTGCCAGCAGCGTCGGGACAGGGGAGAGCAATCAGCCCCAGCATTTT	CASSVGTGESNQPQHF
TRBV7-9	-	-	TRBJ1-5	13	TGTGCCAGCAGCTCACTGGCGGATCAGCCCCAGCATTTT	CASSSLADQPQHF
TRBV25-1	few	TRBD1	TRBJ1-5	15	TGTGCCAGCAGTGAACGACAGGGAGATAATCAGCCCCAGCATTTT	CASSERQGDNQPQHF
TRBV7-2	-	TRBD2	TRBJ2-5	18	TGTGCCAGCAGCTTGCCCCCCGGGACTAGCGGGCTCCAAGAGACCCAGTACTTC	CASSLPPGTSGLQETQYF
TRBV7-9	-	-	TRBJ2-5	13	TGTGCCAGCAGCCCAGAAGGGTCGGAGACCCAGTACTTC	CASSPEGSETQYF
TRBV10-2	-	-	TRBJ1-1	14	TGCGCCAGCAGTGAGTCGGTTGAAGGGGGAGAAGCTTTCTTT	CASSESVEGGEAFF
TRBV6-4	-	TRBD2	TRBJ2-3	14	TGTGCCAGCAGTGGGACTAGCGAGTCAGATACGCAGTATTTT	CASSGTSESDTQYF
TRBV5-6	-	-	TRBJ2-5	13	TGTGCCAGCAGCGCGGGACTCCAAGAGACCCAGTACTTC	CASSAGLQETQYF
TRBV7-9	-	-	TRBJ2-1	12	TGTGCCAGCAGCTCCCCTGGGCACCAGCAGTTCTTC	CASSSPGHQQFF
TRBV9	-	TRBD2	TRBJ2-7	16	TGTGCCAGCAGCGGTGGACTAGCGGGGTTCTCCTACGAGCAGTACTTC	CASSGGLAGFSYEQYF
TRBV5-1	-	-	TRBJ2-7	15	TGCGCCAGCAGCCTTGCAGGGGCCTACAGGGAAGAGCAGTACTTC	CASSLAGAYREEQYF
TRBV5-4	-	-	TRBJ2-7	14	TGTGCCAGCAGCTTGGCTGACGGCTCCTACGAGCAGTACTTC	CASSLADGSYEQYF
TRBV29-1	many	TRBD2	TRBJ2-7	14	TGCAGCGTTGAGGTAGCGGGACACCCCTACGAGCAGTACTTC	CSVEVAGHPYEQYF
TRBV29-1	-	-	TRBJ2-3	12	TGCAGCGGTGTAACCTACACAGATACGCAGTATTTT	CSGVTYTDTQYF
TRBV2	-	-	TRBJ1-1	13	TGTGCCAGCAGTGAAATGGTCAGGTCTGAAGCTTTCTTT	CASSEMVRSEAFF
TRBV28	-	-	TRBJ1-5	13	TGTGCCAGCAGCCCTAGGTTAGGTCAGCCCCAGCATTTT	CASSPRLGQPQHF
TRBV9	-	-	TRBJ1-2	15	TGTGCCAGCAGCGCCTATTACGGGGGCGCGGAGGGCTACACCTTC	CASSAYYGGAEGYTF
TRBV15	-	TRBD2	TRBJ2-3	15	TGTGCCACCAGCCGCGGGGGTGCTAGCACAGATACGCAGTATTTT	CATSRGGASTDTQYF
TRBV5-4	once	-	TRBJ2-5	13	TGTGCCACATCATCGACGTATCAAGAGACCCAGTACTTC	CATSSTYQETQYF